This T cell receptor (beta chain) was profiled in a study of cytomegalovirus exposure and HLA in healthy donors. Overall study results and limits: The authors confirmed in vitro that a few CMV-associated chains were specific for CMV antigens. Fewer N-insertions (relative to the approximately 700-donor mean) were reportedly seen in an Asian-associated ancestry cluster in a later analysis.

Participants comprised healthy donors of bone marrow. CDR3 length: 14 residues. Trimming pared 6 bases from V and 0 bases from J, leaving 11 bases between. The V gene's germline CDR1 is MNHEY and CDR2 SVGAGI. About this clone itself: Its matching antigen is unknown.

In the PCR, 60 Vbeta and 13 Jbeta primers were used. Sequenced by immunoSEQ multiplex PCR; TCRdb stores in-frame clones only, minus some. The table lists about 130,000 clones. V usage is TRBV6-5 and J usage is TRBJ1-1, with D possibly TRBD1 on 6 matching bases. The receptor's source is a middle-aged man in good health and CMV-seronegative. Sequenced input: PBMCs. This CDR3 reads CASRIRDMNTEAFF. CDR3 sequence (DNA): TGTGCCAGCAGGATAAGGGACATGAACACTGAAGCTTTCTTT.